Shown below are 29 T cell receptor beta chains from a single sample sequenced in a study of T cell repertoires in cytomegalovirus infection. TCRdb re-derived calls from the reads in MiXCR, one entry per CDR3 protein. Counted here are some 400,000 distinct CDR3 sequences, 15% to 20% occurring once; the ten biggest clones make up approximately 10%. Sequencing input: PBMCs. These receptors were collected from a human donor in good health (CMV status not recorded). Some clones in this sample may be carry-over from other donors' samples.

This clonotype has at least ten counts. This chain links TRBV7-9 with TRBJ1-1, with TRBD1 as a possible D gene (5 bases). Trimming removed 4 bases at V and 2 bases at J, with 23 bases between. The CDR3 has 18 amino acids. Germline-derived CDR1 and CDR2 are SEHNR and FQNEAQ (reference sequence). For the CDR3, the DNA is TGTGCCAGCAGCTCCGGAAGGGGTCCCGAGGATATTAACACTGAAGCTTTCTTT. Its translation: CASSSGRGPEDINTEAFF.

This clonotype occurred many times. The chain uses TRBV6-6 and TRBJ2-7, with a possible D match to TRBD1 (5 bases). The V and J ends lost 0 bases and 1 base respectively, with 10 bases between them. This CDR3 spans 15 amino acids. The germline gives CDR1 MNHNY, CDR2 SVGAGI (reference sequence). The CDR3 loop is CASSYSETVSYEQYF. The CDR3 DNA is TGTGCCAGCAGTTACTCAGAGACAGTTTCCTACGAGCAGTACTTC.

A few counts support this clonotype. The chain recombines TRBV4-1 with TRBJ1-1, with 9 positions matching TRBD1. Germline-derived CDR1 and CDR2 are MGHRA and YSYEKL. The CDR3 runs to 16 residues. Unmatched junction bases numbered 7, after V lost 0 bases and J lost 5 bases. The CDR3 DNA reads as TGCGCCAGCAGCCAAGAGTCCGGGACAGGGTTGACTGAAGCTTTCTTT. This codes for CASSQESGTGLTEAFF.

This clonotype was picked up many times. CDR3: CASSQGGQGSSPLHF. In DNA, the CDR3 is TGCGCCAGCAGCCAAGGGGGACAGGGTTCGTCACCCCTCCACTTT. The chain recombines TRBV4-3 with TRBJ1-6; 9 bases agree with TRBD1. V dropped 1 base and J dropped 10; count of bases not matched to a gene: 5. This CDR3 has 15 residues. CDR1 LGHNA and CDR2 YSLEER come from the germline V gene.

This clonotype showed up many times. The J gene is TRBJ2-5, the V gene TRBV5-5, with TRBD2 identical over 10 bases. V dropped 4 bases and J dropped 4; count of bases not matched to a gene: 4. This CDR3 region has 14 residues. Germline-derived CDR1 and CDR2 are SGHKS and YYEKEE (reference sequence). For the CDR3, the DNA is TGTGCCAGCAGCCGGGGACTAGCGAGAGAGACCCAGTACTTC. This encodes CASSRGLARETQYF.

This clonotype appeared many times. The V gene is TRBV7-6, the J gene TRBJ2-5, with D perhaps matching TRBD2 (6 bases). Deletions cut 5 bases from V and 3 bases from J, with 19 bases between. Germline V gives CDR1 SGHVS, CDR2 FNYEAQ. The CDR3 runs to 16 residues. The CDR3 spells CASSQLLGRGKETQYF. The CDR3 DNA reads TGTGCCAGCAGCCAACTGCTTGGACGGGGGAAAGAGACCCAGTACTTC. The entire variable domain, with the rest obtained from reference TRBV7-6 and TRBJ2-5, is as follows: GAGVSQSPRYKVTKRGQDVALRCDPISGHVSLYWYRQALGQGPEFLTYFNYEAQQDKSGLPNDRFSAERPEGSISTLTIQRTEQRDSAMYRCASSQLLGRGKETQYFGPGTRLLVL.

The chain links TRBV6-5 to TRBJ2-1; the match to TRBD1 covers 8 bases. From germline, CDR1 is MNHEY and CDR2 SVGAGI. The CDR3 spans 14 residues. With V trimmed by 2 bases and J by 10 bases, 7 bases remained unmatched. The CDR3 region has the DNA TGTGCCAGCAGTTACGGAACGGGACAGGCCGAGCAGTTCTTC. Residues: CASSYGTGQAEQFF.

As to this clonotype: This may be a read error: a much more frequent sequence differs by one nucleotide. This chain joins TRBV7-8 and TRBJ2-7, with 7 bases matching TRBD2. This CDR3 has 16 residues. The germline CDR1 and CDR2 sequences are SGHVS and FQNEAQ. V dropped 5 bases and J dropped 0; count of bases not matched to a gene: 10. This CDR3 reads CASSLIAGSSSYEQYF. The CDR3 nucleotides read TGTGCCAGCAGCCTAATAGCGGGTTCGAGCTCCTACGAGCAGTACTTC.

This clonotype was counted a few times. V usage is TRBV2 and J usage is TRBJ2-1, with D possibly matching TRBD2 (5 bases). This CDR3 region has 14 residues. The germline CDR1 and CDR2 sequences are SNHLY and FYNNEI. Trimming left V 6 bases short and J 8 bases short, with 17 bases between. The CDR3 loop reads CASRAESPWDEQFF. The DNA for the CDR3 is TGTGCCAGCAGAGCGGAATCACCCTGGGATGAGCAGTTCTTC. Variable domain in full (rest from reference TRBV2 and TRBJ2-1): EPEVTQTPSHQVTQMGQEVILRCVPISNHLYFYWYRQILGQKVEFLVSFYNNEISEKSEIFDDQFSVERPDGSNFTLKIRSTKLEDSAMYFCASRAESPWDEQFFGPGTRLTVL.

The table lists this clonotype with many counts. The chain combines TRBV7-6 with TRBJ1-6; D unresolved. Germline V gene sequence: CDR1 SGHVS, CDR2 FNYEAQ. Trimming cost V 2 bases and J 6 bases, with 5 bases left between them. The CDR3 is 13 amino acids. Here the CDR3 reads CASSLRANSPLHF. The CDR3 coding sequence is TGTGCCAGCAGCTTAAGGGCTAATTCACCCCTCCACTTT.

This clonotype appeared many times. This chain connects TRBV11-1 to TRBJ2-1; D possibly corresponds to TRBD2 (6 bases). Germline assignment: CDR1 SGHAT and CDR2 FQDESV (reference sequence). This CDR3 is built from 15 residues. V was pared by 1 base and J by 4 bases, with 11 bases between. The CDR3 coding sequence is TGTGCCAGCAGCTTAGAACCGGGAGCATACAATGAGCAGTTCTTC. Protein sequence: CASSLEPGAYNEQFF.

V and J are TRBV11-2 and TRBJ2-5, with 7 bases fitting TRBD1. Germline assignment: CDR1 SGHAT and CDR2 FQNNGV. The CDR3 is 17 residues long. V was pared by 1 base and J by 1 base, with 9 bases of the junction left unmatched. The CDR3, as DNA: TGTGCCAGCAGCTTAGCCAGGGGGATTGTAACCCAAGAGACCCAGTACTTC. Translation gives CASSLARGIVTQETQYF.

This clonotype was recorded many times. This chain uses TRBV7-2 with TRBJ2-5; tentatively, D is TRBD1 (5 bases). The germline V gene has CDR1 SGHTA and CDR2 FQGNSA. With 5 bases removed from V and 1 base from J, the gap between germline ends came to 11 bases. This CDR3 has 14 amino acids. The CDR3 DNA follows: TGTGCCAGCAGCAAGGGGCGCGCCCAAGAGACCCAGTACTTC. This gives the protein CASSKGRAQETQYF.

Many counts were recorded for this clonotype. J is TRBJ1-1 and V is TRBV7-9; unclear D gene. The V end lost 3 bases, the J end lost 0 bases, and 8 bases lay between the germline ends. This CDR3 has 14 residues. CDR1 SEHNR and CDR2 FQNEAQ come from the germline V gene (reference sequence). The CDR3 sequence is CASSLDGLNTEAFF. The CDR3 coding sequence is TGTGCCAGCAGCTTGGACGGATTGAACACTGAAGCTTTCTTT.

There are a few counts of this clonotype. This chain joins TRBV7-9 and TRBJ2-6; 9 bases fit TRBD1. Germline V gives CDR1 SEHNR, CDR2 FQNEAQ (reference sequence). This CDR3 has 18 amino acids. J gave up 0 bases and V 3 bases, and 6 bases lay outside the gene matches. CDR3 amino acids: CASSLGQGISSGANVLTF. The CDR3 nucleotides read TGTGCCAGCAGCTTGGGACAGGGAATTTCCTCTGGGGCCAACGTCCTGACTTTC.

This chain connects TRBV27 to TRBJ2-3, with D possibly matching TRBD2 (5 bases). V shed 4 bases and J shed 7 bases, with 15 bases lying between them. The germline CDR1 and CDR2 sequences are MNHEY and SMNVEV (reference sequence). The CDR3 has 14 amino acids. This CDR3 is CASSYKASLNTQYF. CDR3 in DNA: TGTGCCAGCAGTTATAAGGCTAGCCTAAATACGCAGTATTTT.

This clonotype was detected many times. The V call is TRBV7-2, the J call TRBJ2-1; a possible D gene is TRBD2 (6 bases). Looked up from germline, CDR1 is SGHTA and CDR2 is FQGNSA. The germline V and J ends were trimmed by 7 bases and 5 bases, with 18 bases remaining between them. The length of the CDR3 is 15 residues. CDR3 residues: CASTRVAGRNNEQFF. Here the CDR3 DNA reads TGTGCCAGCACAAGGGTGGCGGGACGGAACAATGAGCAGTTCTTC.

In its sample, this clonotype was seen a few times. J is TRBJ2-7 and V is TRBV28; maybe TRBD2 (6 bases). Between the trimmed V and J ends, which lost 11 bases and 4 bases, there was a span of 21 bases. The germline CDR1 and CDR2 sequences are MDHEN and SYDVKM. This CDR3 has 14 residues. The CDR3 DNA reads TGTGCCTGCTTCAGGAGGGGTGGGGAGTACGAGCAGTACTTC. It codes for CACFRRGGEYEQYF.

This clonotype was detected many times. CDR3 DNA: TGTGCCAGCATGAGAGGCCGACAGGGTCATCAGCCCCAGCATTTT. As protein: CASMRGRQGHQPQHF. The rearrangement joins TRBV6-1 to TRBJ1-5, with 7 positions matching TRBD1. The CDR3 loop spans 15 amino acids. V lost 7 bases and J lost 5; bases outside the gene matches: 11. CDR1 MNHNS and CDR2 SASEGT come from the germline V gene.

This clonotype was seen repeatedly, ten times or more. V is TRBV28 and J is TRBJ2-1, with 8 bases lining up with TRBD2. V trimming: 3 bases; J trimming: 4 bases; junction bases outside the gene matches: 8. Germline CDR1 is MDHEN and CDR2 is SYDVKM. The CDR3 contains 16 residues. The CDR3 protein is CASSFYSAGEYNEQFF. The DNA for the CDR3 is TGTGCCAGCAGTTTCTATTCAGCGGGAGAATACAATGAGCAGTTCTTC.

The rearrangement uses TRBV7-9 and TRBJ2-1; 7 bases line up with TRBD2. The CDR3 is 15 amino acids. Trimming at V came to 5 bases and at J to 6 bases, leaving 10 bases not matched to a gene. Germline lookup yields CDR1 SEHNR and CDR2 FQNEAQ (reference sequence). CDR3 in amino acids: CASSRPASGANEQFF. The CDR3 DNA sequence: TGTGCCAGCAGCCGCCCGGCTAGCGGCGCCAATGAGCAGTTCTTC.

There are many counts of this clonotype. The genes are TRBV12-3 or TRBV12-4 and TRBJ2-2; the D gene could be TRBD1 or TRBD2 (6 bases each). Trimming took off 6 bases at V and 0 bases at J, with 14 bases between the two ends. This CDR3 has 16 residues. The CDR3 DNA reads TGTGCCAGCAGACCCGGGGGCCTACCGAACACCGGGGAGCTGTTTTTT. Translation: CASRPGGLPNTGELFF.

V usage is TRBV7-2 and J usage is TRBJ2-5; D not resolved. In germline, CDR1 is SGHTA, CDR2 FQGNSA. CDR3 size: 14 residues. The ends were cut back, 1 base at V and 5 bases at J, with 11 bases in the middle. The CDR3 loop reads CASSLDLLVETQYF. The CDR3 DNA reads TGTGCCAGCAGCTTAGATTTGCTAGTTGAGACCCAGTACTTC.

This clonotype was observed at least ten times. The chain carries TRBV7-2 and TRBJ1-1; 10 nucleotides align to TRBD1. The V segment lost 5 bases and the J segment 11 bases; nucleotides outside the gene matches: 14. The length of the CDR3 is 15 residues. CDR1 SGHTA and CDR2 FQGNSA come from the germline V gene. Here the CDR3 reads CASSPPGVRDRGAFF. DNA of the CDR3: TGTGCCAGCAGCCCACCCGGGGTAAGGGACAGGGGCGCTTTCTTT.

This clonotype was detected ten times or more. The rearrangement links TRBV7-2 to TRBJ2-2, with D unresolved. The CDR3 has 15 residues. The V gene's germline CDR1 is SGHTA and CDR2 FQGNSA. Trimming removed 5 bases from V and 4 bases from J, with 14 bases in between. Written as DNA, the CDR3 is TGTGCCAGCAGCCATGAGCTGGCTAGCACCGGGGAGCTGTTTTTT. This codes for CASSHELASTGELFF.

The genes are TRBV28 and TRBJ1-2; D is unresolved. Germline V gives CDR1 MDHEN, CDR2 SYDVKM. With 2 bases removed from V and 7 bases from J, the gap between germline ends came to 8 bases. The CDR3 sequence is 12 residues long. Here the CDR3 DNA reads TGTGCCAGCAGTTTAACGGTTGGTGGCTACACCTTC. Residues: CASSLTVGGYTF.

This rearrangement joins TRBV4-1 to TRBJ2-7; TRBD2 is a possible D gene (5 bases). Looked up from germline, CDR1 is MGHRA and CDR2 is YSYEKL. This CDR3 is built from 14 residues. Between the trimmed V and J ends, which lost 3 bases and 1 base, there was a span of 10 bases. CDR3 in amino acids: CASSQTTESYEQYF. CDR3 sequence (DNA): TGCGCCAGCAGCCAGACTACAGAATCCTACGAGCAGTACTTC.

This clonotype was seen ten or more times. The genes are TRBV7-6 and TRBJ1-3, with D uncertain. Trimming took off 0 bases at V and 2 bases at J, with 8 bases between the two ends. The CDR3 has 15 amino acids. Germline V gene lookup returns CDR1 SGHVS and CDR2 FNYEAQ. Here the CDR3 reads CASSLADGTGNTIYF. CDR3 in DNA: TGTGCCAGCAGCTTAGCAGACGGAACTGGAAACACCATATATTTT.

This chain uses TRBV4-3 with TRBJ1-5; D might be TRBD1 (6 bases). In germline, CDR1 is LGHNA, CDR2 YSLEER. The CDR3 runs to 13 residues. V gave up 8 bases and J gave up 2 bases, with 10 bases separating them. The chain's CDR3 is CASGWGRNQPQHF. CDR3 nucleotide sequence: TGCGCCAGCGGATGGGGGCGCAATCAGCCCCAGCATTTT.